The rows below give T cell receptor beta chains drawn from one sample of a study of T cell changes during pregnancy in multiple sclerosis. Using immunoSEQ multiplex PCR, the repertoire was profiled, and TCRdb retains in-frame clones only, with some absent. The repertoire holds roughly 69,000 clones, with roughly nine tenths as singletons. The specimen comprised peripheral blood, sampled in the second trimester of pregnancy. Receptors were obtained from a female donor with multiple sclerosis, enrolled in a pregnancy study. CDR3s include the opening cysteine and the closing phenylalanine or tryptophan. D genes are given only for firm matches. Size values are once, few and many counts, or a class for expanded clones, and some rows have none.

TRBV7-6,TRBJ1-1,TRBD1,.,CASSSLSGQGNTEAFF,TGTGCCAGCAGCTCTTTATCGGGACAGGGAAACACTGAAGCTTTCTTT
TRBV27,TRBJ2-2,.,.,CASSLWGVNTGELFF,TGTGCCAGCAGTTTATGGGGGGTGAACACCGGGGAGCTGTTTTTT
TRBV4-1,TRBJ2-1,TRBD1,.,CASSQVDRNNEQFF,TGCGCCAGCAGCCAAGTGGACAGGAACAATGAGCAGTTCTTC
TRBV27,TRBJ2-7,TRBD1,.,CASKQGAMSSYEQYF,TGTGCCAGCAAACAGGGGGCTATGAGCTCCTACGAGCAGTACTTC
TRBV7-6,TRBJ2-7,.,.,CASSSSGLGTYEQYF,TGTGCCAGCAGTTCATCGGGACTCGGCACCTACGAGCAGTACTTC
TRBV19,TRBJ2-5,TRBD2,.,CASSILRTSGTQSQETQYF,TGTGCCAGTAGTATACTCAGGACTAGCGGGACCCAATCGCAAGAGACCCAGTACTTC
TRBV11-2,TRBJ1-4,.,.,CASSFDSYNEKLFF,TGTGCCAGCAGCTTTGACAGTTATAATGAAAAACTGTTTTTT
TRBV7-2,TRBJ1-4,.,.,CASSPTSGATNEKLFF,TGTGCCAGCAGCCCTACGTCAGGGGCAACTAATGAAAAACTGTTTTTT
TRBV6-5,TRBJ1-2,TRBD1,once,CASSRTGLDGYTF,TGTGCCAGCAGTAGGACAGGGTTGGATGGCTACACCTTC
TRBV5-1,TRBJ2-1,TRBD2,.,CASSLGGSSYNEQFF,TGCGCCAGCAGCTTGGGCGGGAGCTCCTACAATGAGCAGTTCTTC
TRBV29-1,TRBJ2-7,TRBD1,.,CSVILQGAYEQYF,TGCAGCGTCATACTACAGGGGGCTTACGAGCAGTACTTC
TRBV5-6,TRBJ1-4,.,.,CASSSAGATNEKLFF,TGTGCCAGCAGCTCTGCAGGGGCCACTAATGAAAAACTGTTTTTT
TRBV19,TRBJ2-5,TRBD1,.,CASSKRGQGSLSSQETQYF,TGTGCCAGTAGTAAAAGGGGGCAGGGCTCCCTCTCGTCTCAAGAGACCCAGTACTTC
TRBV9,TRBJ1-5,.,.,CASSLTEGGDQPQHF,TGTGCCAGCAGCCTTACCGAAGGGGGGGATCAGCCCCAGCATTTT
TRBV28,TRBJ1-1,.,.,CASRSFDTTEAFF,TGTGCCAGCAGATCTTTTGACACGACTGAAGCTTTCTTT
TRBV27,TRBJ2-3,.,.,CASSSLIAPDTQYF,TGTGCCAGCAGTTCCCTGATAGCTCCAGATACGCAGTATTTT
TRBV27,TRBJ1-2,.,.,CASSFEGNYGYTF,TGTGCCAGCAGTTTCGAGGGCAACTATGGCTACACCTTC
TRBV18,TRBJ1-1,TRBD1,.,CASSLGATGSGEAFF,TGTGCCAGCTCACTAGGGGCGACAGGGTCTGGTGAAGCTTTCTTT
TRBV5-1,TRBJ1-1,.,.,CASSLAAGNTEAFF,TGCGCCAGCAGCTTGGCGGCGGGAAACACTGAAGCTTTCTTT
TRBV7-9,TRBJ1-2,.,.,CASSLADSYYGYTF,TGTGCCAGCAGCTTAGCGGACAGTTACTATGGCTACACCTTC
TRBV9,TRBJ2-3,TRBD2,once,CASSVVDVAGKDTQYF,TGTGCCAGCAGCGTAGTGGATGTAGCGGGAAAAGATACGCAGTATTTT
TRBV5-1,TRBJ1-5,.,.,CASSSGQQNQPQHF,TGCGCCAGCAGCTCAGGACAGCAGAATCAGCCCCAGCATTTT
TRBV10-3,TRBJ2-2,.,once,CAISELLASNTGELFF,TGTGCCATCAGTGAACTCCTAGCGTCGAACACCGGGGAGCTGTTTTTT
TRBV18,TRBJ2-1,TRBD2,.,CASSTTSGGAHEQFF,TGTGCCAGCTCAACGACTAGCGGGGGGGCCCATGAGCAGTTCTTC
TRBV6-5,TRBJ2-2,TRBD2,.,CASSYSSGGSLGELFF,TGTGCCAGCAGTTACTCCAGCGGGGGGTCGTTGGGGGAGCTGTTTTTT
TRBV11-3,TRBJ2-5,.,.,CASSLQGRETQYF,TGTGCCAGCAGCTTACAGGGCCGAGAGACCCAGTACTTC
TRBV18,TRBJ1-5,.,few,CASSPPDSYNQPQHF,TGTGCCAGCTCACCACCGGACAGTTACAATCAGCCCCAGCATTTT
TRBV18,TRBJ1-5,.,few,CASSGGSNQPQHF,TGTGCCAGCTCAGGGGGCAGCAATCAGCCCCAGCATTTT
TRBV10-1,TRBJ1-1,TRBD1,.,CASSDGTGDTEAFF,TGCGCCAGCAGTGATGGGACAGGGGACACTGAAGCTTTCTTT
TRBV30,TRBJ2-7,.,few,CAWSRDKWYEQYF,TGTGCCTGGAGTCGGGACAAGTGGTACGAGCAGTACTTC
TRBV12-5,TRBJ2-1,.,.,CASGLVSTGSLLSPFF,TGTGCTAGTGGTTTGGTATCCACAGGCTCGCTATTGTCTCCGTTCTTC
TRBV10-1,TRBJ1-1,.,.,CASSAAAEAFF,TGCGCCAGCAGTGCGGCGGCTGAAGCTTTCTTT
TRBV2,TRBJ1-5,.,.,CASRLIDSSNQPQHF,TGTGCCAGCAGACTTATCGACAGTAGCAATCAGCCCCAGCATTTT
TRBV5-1,TRBJ1-5,.,once,CASSPGVSNQPQHF,TGCGCCAGCAGCCCAGGGGTTAGCAATCAGCCCCAGCATTTT
TRBV13,TRBJ2-1,.,few,CASSLGTSHKQFF,TGTGCCAGCAGCTTAGGGACTAGTCACAAGCAGTTCTTC
TRBV9,TRBJ1-2,TRBD1,.,CASSLTTTGVGYTF,TGTGCCAGCAGCCTGACCACGACAGGGGTGGGCTACACCTTC
TRBV5-1,TRBJ2-7,TRBD1,.,CASSLGLGQGYEQYF,TGCGCCAGCAGCTTGGGGTTGGGACAGGGTTACGAGCAGTACTTC
TRBV7-8,TRBJ2-1,.,.,CASSLAGRGPYNEQFF,TGTGCCAGCAGCTTAGCTGGGCGGGGGCCTTACAATGAGCAGTTCTTC
TRBV4-2,TRBJ2-7,TRBD2,.,CASSQGFSGIGEQYF,TGTGCCAGCAGCCAGGGGTTTAGCGGGATAGGGGAGCAGTACTTC
TRBV6-5,TRBJ2-3,.,.,CASSPQGPGADTQYF,TGTGCCAGCAGTCCCCAAGGGCCTGGGGCCGATACGCAGTATTTT
TRBV9,TRBJ2-3,.,.,CASSATGFTDTQYF,TGTGCCAGCAGCGCTACAGGGTTCACAGATACGCAGTATTTT
TRBV7-8,TRBJ2-7,TRBD2,few,CASSLERAGGPRGQYF,TGTGCCAGCAGCCTAGAGAGGGCGGGAGGACCCAGGGGGCAGTACTTC
TRBV7-2,TRBJ2-5,TRBD1,.,CASSSRGQETQYF,TGTGCCAGCAGCTCCAGGGGGCAAGAGACCCAGTACTTC
TRBV6-5,TRBJ1-3,.,.,CASSYGGGPGNTIYF,TGTGCCAGCAGTTACGGGGGAGGGCCTGGAAACACCATATATTTT
TRBV19,TRBJ2-7,.,.,CASSIDQGNEQYF,TGTGCCAGTAGTATAGATCAGGGCAACGAGCAGTACTTC
TRBV18,TRBJ2-6,.,.,CASSPSGVPLANVLTF,TGTGCCAGCTCACCGTCGGGGGTTCCCTTGGCCAACGTCCTGACTTTC
TRBV5-4,TRBJ1-4,TRBD1,.,CASSSGQGVFF,TGTGCCAGCAGCAGTGGACAGGGGGTGTTTTTT
TRBV10-2,TRBJ2-1,TRBD2,.,CASRVGGSNYNEQFF,TGCGCCAGCAGGGTTGGCGGGAGCAATTACAATGAGCAGTTCTTC
TRBV19,TRBJ1-5,TRBD1,.,CASSIRGQINQPQHF,TGTGCCAGTAGTATTCGGGGACAGATCAATCAGCCCCAGCATTTT